Sequencing of this TCR beta chain was carried out in a study of response to subunit inactivated influenza vaccine. From the RT-PCR reads, TCRdb called clonotypes with MiXCR, one entry per CDR3 protein. The data contain 250,000 to 350,000 distinct CDR3 sequences, approximately 23% of them singletons. The CDR3 sequence is 15 residues long. J gave up 2 bases and V 1 base, and 7 bases lay outside the gene matches. Germline V gene data show CDR1 as GTSNPN and CDR2 as SVGIG (reference sequence). Overall study results and limits: Authors suggested few new T cells are recruited by each seasonal influenza vaccination.

This clonotype has just a few counts. As yet, its antigen is unknown. Sequenced here: PBMCs from blood, sampled 21 months after vaccination. J is TRBJ1-1 and V is TRBV30; TRBD1 agrees at 7 bases. This sequence originates from a man aged 50 to 75 who received an inactivated influenza vaccine. CDR3 residues: CAWSDLGQVNTEAFF. In DNA form, the CDR3 reads TGTGCCTGGAGTGATCTTGGACAGGTTAACACTGAAGCTTTCTTT.